This T cell receptor beta chain appears in the sequencing data of a study of T cell repertoires in cytomegalovirus infection. Study results and limitations: Summed public TCR beta family frequency identified CMV carriers bearing the relevant HLA.

One entry per CDR3 protein results from TCRdb running MiXCR on the reads. The table shows hundreds of thousands of distinct CDR3 sequences, with approximately 32% occurring only once. Trimming removed 8 bases from V and 2 bases from J, with 12 bases in between. Germline V gives CDR1 SGHVS, CDR2 FQNEAQ. The CDR3 is 13 residues long. Ten or more counts support this clonotype. Its antigen remains unidentified. This chain joins TRBV7-8 and TRBJ2-5; D gene uncertain. What was sequenced was PBMCs. This receptor was taken from a human donor in good health (CMV status not recorded). Some clones in this sample may be carry-over from other donors' samples. The CDR3 here is CASGPPQQETQYF. The CDR3 DNA reads TGTGCCAGCGGCCCCCCGCAACAAGAGACCCAGTACTTC.